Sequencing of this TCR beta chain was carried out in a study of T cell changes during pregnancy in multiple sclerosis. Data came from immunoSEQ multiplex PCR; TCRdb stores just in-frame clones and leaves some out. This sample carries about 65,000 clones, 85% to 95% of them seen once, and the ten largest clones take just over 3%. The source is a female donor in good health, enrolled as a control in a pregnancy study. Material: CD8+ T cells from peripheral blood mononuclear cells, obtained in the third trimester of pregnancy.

CDR3: CASSFDRGRRYEQYF. DNA of the CDR3: TGTGCCAGCAGCTTTGACAGGGGCCGCCGATACGAGCAGTACTTC. The J gene is TRBJ2-7, the V gene TRBV5-6, with TRBD1 matching over 8 bases. CDR3 length: 15 amino acids. J gave up 4 bases and V 2 bases, and 8 bases lay outside the gene matches. Germline values: CDR1 SGHDT, CDR2 YYEEEE.